Presented here are 22 T cell receptor beta chains from one specimen sequenced in a study of OX40 agonist ivuxolimab in advanced cancers. TCRdb keeps only in-frame clones here, not all; method: immunoSEQ multiplex PCR. The sample lists 60,000 to 70,000 clones; roughly four fifths were seen once. This material consisted of CD4+ or CD8+ T cells sorted from blood, taken in a trial of the OX40 agonist ivuxolimab. Receptors were obtained from an adult with an advanced solid tumor such as melanoma, head and neck, liver or kidney cancer.

This clone was recorded only once. The V gene is TRBV28, the J gene TRBJ1-1; 8 bases agree with TRBD1. Trimming cost V 5 bases and J 3 bases; bases outside gene matches: 14. This CDR3 has 17 amino acids. CDR1 is MDHEN and CDR2 is SYDVKM in the germline V gene. CDR3 amino acids: CASSGGQADPSYTEAFF. The CDR3 nucleotides read TGTGCCAGCAGTGGGGGACAGGCGGACCCGTCGTACACTGAAGCTTTCTTT.

The chain employs TRBV4-3 and TRBJ2-7, with 9 bases lining up with TRBD1. Germline V lookup: CDR1 LGHNA, CDR2 YSLEER. After removal of 3 bases from V and 7 bases from J, the junction contained 10 bases not matched to a gene. This CDR3 has 15 amino acids. CDR3 sequence (DNA): TGCGCCAGCAGCCAGGCCGGACAGGGGATGCGGGAGCAGTACTTC. It is translated as CASSQAGQGMREQYF.

Turning to this clone: The junction shows a germline mismatch at one end, possibly a read error. The V call is TRBV2, the J call TRBJ2-7, with no clear D. The CDR3 has 12 residues. Germline CDR1 is SNHLY and CDR2 is FYNNEI. The CDR3 DNA is TGTGCCAGCAGTGGCTGGTCTAGGTTATGGAACTTC. Translating gives CASSGWSRLWNF.

The V and J genes are TRBV28 and TRBJ2-2, with 9 bases matching TRBD1. Germline values: CDR1 MDHEN, CDR2 SYDVKM. The CDR3 runs to 13 residues. Losses at the gene ends were 8 bases for V and 9 bases for J; bases not matched to a gene: 7. CDR3 nucleotides: TGTGCCAGCGGGAACAGGGGGCTGCGGGAGCTGTTTTTT. Translation gives CASGNRGLRELFF.

The chain joins TRBV2 to TRBJ1-3; D might be TRBD1 (5 bases). The germline V gene has CDR1 SNHLY and CDR2 FYNNEI. The CDR3 has 17 amino acids. V was cut by 3 bases and J by 1 base, with 16 bases left in between. CDR3 bases: TGTGCCAGCAGTGACGGGAACCGGGGCGCGTCTGGAAACACCATATATTTT. It codes for CASSDGNRGASGNTIYF.

The chain employs TRBV5-1 and TRBJ2-3; TRBD2 is a possible D gene (7 bases). The length of the CDR3 is 14 residues. The V gene lost 3 bases and the J gene lost 3 bases, with 11 bases spanning the gap. Germline values: CDR1 SGHRS, CDR2 YFSETQ. The DNA of the CDR3 is TGCGCCAGCAGCTCAGGGGAGGGGACAGATACGCAGTATTTT. This sequence encodes CASSSGEGTDTQYF.

The chain uses TRBV7-7 and TRBJ2-5; 7 positions match TRBD1. J gave up 2 bases and V 5 bases, and 5 bases lay outside the gene matches. The CDR3 is 14 amino acids. Germline V gene data show CDR1 as SSHAT and CDR2 as FNYEAQ (reference sequence). The DNA for the CDR3 is TGTGCCAGCAGCCGTACAGGGGTTCAAGAGACCCAGTACTTC. Protein product: CASSRTGVQETQYF.

The chain joins TRBV11-2 to TRBJ1-1, with D uncertain. The length of the CDR3 is 11 residues. Germline values: CDR1 SGHAT, CDR2 FQNNGV. V was trimmed by 5 bases and J by 7 bases, leaving 8 bases between them. CDR3 sequence reads: CASSEVGEAFF. Here the CDR3 DNA reads TGTGCCAGCAGCGAAGTCGGTGAAGCTTTCTTT.

The chain is built from TRBV6-6 and TRBJ1-4; 7 positions agree with TRBD1. This CDR3 is built from 14 residues. Germline lookup yields CDR1 MNHNY and CDR2 SVGAGI (reference sequence). V shed 5 bases, J shed 5 bases, and the junction held 5 bases outside the gene matches. The CDR3 region is CASSPGQRNEKLFF. For the CDR3, the DNA is TGTGCCAGCAGTCCGGGACAGCGGAATGAAAAACTGTTTTTT.

This chain uses TRBV19 with TRBJ1-1, with TRBD1 as a possible D gene (6 bases). Germline assignment: CDR1 LNHDA and CDR2 SQIVND (reference sequence). Trimming took off 11 bases at V and 6 bases at J, with 13 bases between the two ends. The CDR3 has 11 amino acids. The CDR3 nucleotides are TGTGCCCGTGGACAGAGCCCTGAAGCTTTCTTT. This translates into CARGQSPEAFF.

Worth noting for this clone: This sample includes further DNA sequences coding for the same CDR3. The chain uses TRBV7-9 and TRBJ2-7; maybe TRBD2 (6 bases). Germline V gene data show CDR1 as SEHNR and CDR2 as FQNEAQ (reference sequence). This CDR3 spans 11 amino acids. The V and J ends lost 5 bases and 7 bases respectively, with 9 bases between them. CDR3 amino acids: CASSPRGEQYF. The DNA of the CDR3 is TGTGCCAGCAGCCCCCGGGGGGAGCAGTACTTC.

The V call is TRBV6-6, the J call TRBJ1-4; D call uncertain. The V end was cut by 5 bases, the J end by 0 bases, with 10 bases between. CDR1 MNHNY and CDR2 SVGAGI come from the germline V gene (reference sequence). This CDR3 spans 15 amino acids. The CDR3 coding sequence is TGTGCCAGCAGTGCCGGGCAGGCAACTAATGAAAAACTGTTTTTT. Translating it yields CASSAGQATNEKLFF.

The J gene is TRBJ2-2, the V gene TRBV27; a weak D match, TRBD2 (6 bases). Germline CDR1 and CDR2: MNHEY and SMNVEV (reference sequence). Trimming left V 8 bases short and J 4 bases short, with 20 bases between. The CDR3 extends over 16 amino acids. Here the CDR3 DNA reads TGTGCCAGCGCCGCGGAGGGGCAAATAGTCACCGGGGAGCTGTTTTTT. Encoded protein: CASAAEGQIVTGELFF.

This chain uses TRBV1 with TRBJ1-3; TRBD1 is taken as the D call from the table, unchecked against the DNA. TRBV1 is marked as a pseudogene. The CDR3 totals 15 residues. The CDR3: CTSKDRQASGNTIYF. CDR3 DNA sequence: TGCACCAGCAAGGATCGACAGGCCTCTGGAAACACCATATATTTT.

This chain links TRBV9 with TRBJ1-4; D gene uncertain. Trimming stripped 0 bases from V and 7 bases from J, with 7 bases between. Germline V gene lookup returns CDR1 SGDLS and CDR2 YYNGEE. CDR3 length: 13 residues. CDR3 sequence: CASSVDGSEKLFF. The CDR3 nucleotides read TGTGCCAGCAGCGTAGATGGGAGTGAAAAACTGTTTTTT.

The genes are TRBV18 and TRBJ1-1; no clear D gene. This CDR3 contains 14 residues. Germline loops: CDR1 KGHSH, CDR2 LQKENI. With 3 bases removed from V and 0 bases from J, the gap between germline ends came to 8 bases. CDR3 amino acids: CASSPGGLNTEAFF. DNA for the CDR3: TGTGCCAGCTCACCGGGCGGCTTGAACACTGAAGCTTTCTTT.

The chain uses TRBV6-5 and TRBJ1-5; D may be TRBD1 (6 bases). The V gene's germline CDR1 is MNHEY and CDR2 SVGAGI. Trimming took 6 bases from V and 6 from J, leaving 18 bases between them. The CDR3 is made up of 15 amino acids. The CDR3 bases are TGTGCCAGCAGGGTTGTGGGGGGCGCGTCTCAGCCCCAGCATTTT. It codes for CASRVVGGASQPQHF.

The CDR3 spells CASSPLPDYEQYF. DNA of the CDR3: TGTGCCAGCTCACCACTGCCGGACTACGAGCAGTACTTC. The chain combines TRBV18 with TRBJ2-7; D is uncertain. The length of the CDR3 is 13 residues. V lost 1 base to trimming and J lost 3 bases, with 7 bases between them. The germline CDR1 and CDR2 sequences are KGHSH and LQKENI.

The chain links TRBV27 to TRBJ2-7, with D uncertain. V was pared by 6 bases and J by 2 bases, with 11 bases between. The germline V gene encodes CDR1 MNHEY and CDR2 SMNVEV (reference sequence). This CDR3 comprises 13 residues. CDR3 in amino acids: CASSPASPYEQYF. CDR3 DNA: TGTGCCAGCAGCCCGGCTTCTCCCTACGAGCAGTACTTC.

This chain links TRBV19 with TRBJ2-2; no clear D. The CDR3 runs 14 residues. V gave up 3 bases and J gave up 1 base, with 6 bases separating them. CDR1 and CDR2 from the germline V gene are LNHDA and SQIVND (reference sequence). The CDR3 nucleotides read TGTGCCAGTAGTATTGGGTTGAACACCGGGGAGCTGTTTTTT. It codes for CASSIGLNTGELFF.

The chain joins TRBV7-6 to TRBJ2-5; TRBD2 matches 11 bases. Germline V gene data show CDR1 as SGHVS and CDR2 as FNYEAQ. This CDR3 spans 13 amino acids. Losses at the gene ends were 6 bases for V and 7 bases for J; bases not matched to a gene: 4. CDR3 sequence (DNA): TGTGCCAGCAGATATACTAGCGGGGGGACCCAGTACTTC. It encodes CASRYTSGGTQYF.

The table lists this clone with a count of one. This chain connects TRBV20-1 to TRBJ2-7; no clear D gene. The length of the CDR3 is 11 residues. V was clipped by 0 bases and J by 10 bases, with 10 bases between them. CDR1 is DFQATT and CDR2 is SNEGSKA in the germline V gene (reference sequence). DNA of the CDR3: TGCAGTGCTAGAGATGGCAGGAGACAGTACTTC. This gives the protein CSARDGRRQYF.